Listed below are T cell receptor beta chains from one sample, sequenced in a study of blood T cell repertoires in COVID-19. Sequencing was performed with immunoSEQ multiplex PCR; in TCRdb, only in-frame clones are kept and a portion is missing. The sample lists nearly 25,000 clones, 80% to 90% seen once, with 9.7% in the top ten. Sequences were obtained from peripheral blood. Receptors originate from a man aged 65-85 years with acute or convalescent COVID-19. Each CDR3 is given with its conserved first and last residue. The D gene is left open where the match is weak. The size field is filled for only some rows; it gives once, few, many or a size class.

v_call: TRBV27; j_call: TRBJ2-7; d_call: TRBD1; clone_size: .; cdr3_nt: TGTGCCAGCAGTCCAAACAGGGGGCGGGCCTCCTACGAGCAGTACTTC; cdr3_aa: CASSPNRGRASYEQYF
v_call: TRBV5-6; j_call: TRBJ1-5; d_call: .; clone_size: .; cdr3_nt: TGTGCCAGCAGCTTGGGGGCAGCTAATCAGCCCCAGCATTTT; cdr3_aa: CASSLGAANQPQHF
v_call: TRBV19; j_call: TRBJ2-1; d_call: .; clone_size: .; cdr3_nt: TGTGCCAGTAGTATTGACGGACTGGCATACAATGAGCAGTTCTTC; cdr3_aa: CASSIDGLAYNEQFF
v_call: TRBV18; j_call: TRBJ1-1; d_call: TRBD1; clone_size: .; cdr3_nt: TGTGCCAGCTCACGACAGGGTCTCACCTCTGAAGCTTTCTTT; cdr3_aa: CASSRQGLTSEAFF
v_call: TRBV7-9; j_call: TRBJ2-5; d_call: TRBD2; clone_size: few; cdr3_nt: TGTGCCAGCAGCTTAAAAAGGGCCGGGAGGGAGACCCAGTACTTC; cdr3_aa: CASSLKRAGRETQYF
v_call: TRBV28; j_call: TRBJ2-2; d_call: .; clone_size: .; cdr3_nt: TGTGCCAGCAGTTTTCAACAAAACACCGGGGAGCTGTTTTTT; cdr3_aa: CASSFQQNTGELFF
v_call: TRBV7-9; j_call: TRBJ2-5; d_call: .; clone_size: .; cdr3_nt: TGTGCCAGCAGCTTAAAAGGTACAGGACGGGAGACCCAGTACTTC; cdr3_aa: CASSLKGTGRETQYF
v_call: TRBV2; j_call: TRBJ1-5; d_call: TRBD1; clone_size: .; cdr3_nt: TGTGCCAGCAGTGAAGAGGGGGCCCAGCCCCAGCATTTT; cdr3_aa: CASSEEGAQPQHF
v_call: TRBV5-4; j_call: TRBJ2-3; d_call: TRBD2; clone_size: .; cdr3_nt: TGTGCCAGCATCACCAGCGGGAGAGTCGTCTCTTCGAGTGGTACGCAGTATTTT; cdr3_aa: CASITSGRVVSSSGTQYF
v_call: TRBV29-1; j_call: TRBJ2-3; d_call: .; clone_size: .; cdr3_nt: TGCAGCGTTGAGGAGGCTCTTTCTGGTACGCAGTATTTT; cdr3_aa: CSVEEALSGTQYF
v_call: TRBV19; j_call: TRBJ2-2; d_call: TRBD1; clone_size: .; cdr3_nt: TGTGCCAGTAGTAATCAGGGGGCGGACACCGGGGAGCTGTTTTTT; cdr3_aa: CASSNQGADTGELFF
v_call: TRBV9; j_call: TRBJ2-1; d_call: .; clone_size: .; cdr3_nt: TGTGCCAGCAGCGTAGAGGGTAGCGCCGATGAGCAGTTCTTC; cdr3_aa: CASSVEGSADEQFF
v_call: TRBV28; j_call: TRBJ2-7; d_call: TRBD2; clone_size: .; cdr3_nt: TGTGCCAGCAGTTTTTCGGGAGGGGGGTCCTACGAGCAGTACTTC; cdr3_aa: CASSFSGGGSYEQYF
v_call: TRBV7-9; j_call: TRBJ2-7; d_call: TRBD2; clone_size: .; cdr3_nt: TGTGCCAGCAGCAAGGCGGCTAGCGGGGTCCACGAGCAGTACTTC; cdr3_aa: CASSKAASGVHEQYF
v_call: TRBV28; j_call: TRBJ2-2; d_call: TRBD1; clone_size: .; cdr3_nt: TGTGCCAGCAAGGAAAACAGGGGGCGCACCGGGGAGCTGTTTTTT; cdr3_aa: CASKENRGRTGELFF
v_call: TRBV5-1; j_call: TRBJ2-2; d_call: .; clone_size: .; cdr3_nt: TGCGCCAGCAGCACAGGAGCGAACACCGGGGAGCTGTTTTTT; cdr3_aa: CASSTGANTGELFF
v_call: TRBV14; j_call: TRBJ2-1; d_call: TRBD1; clone_size: .; cdr3_nt: TGTGCCAGTAGCCAGACCGACAGGGGCTATTACAATGAGCAGTTCTTC; cdr3_aa: CASSQTDRGYYNEQFF
v_call: TRBV6-5; j_call: TRBJ1-5; d_call: .; clone_size: .; cdr3_nt: TGTGCCAGCACCATGGGGGGAGGGAGTCAGCCCCAGCATTTT; cdr3_aa: CASTMGGGSQPQHF
v_call: TRBV11-2; j_call: TRBJ2-1; d_call: TRBD2; clone_size: once; cdr3_nt: TGTGCCAGCAGCAAACTAGCGGGGGGGCGCAATGAGCAGTTCTTC; cdr3_aa: CASSKLAGGRNEQFF
v_call: TRBV7-9; j_call: TRBJ2-1; d_call: TRBD2; clone_size: .; cdr3_nt: TGTGCCAGCAATGGTCGGGAGGTAGACAATGAGCAGTTCTTC; cdr3_aa: CASNGREVDNEQFF
v_call: TRBV6-2/TRBV6-3; j_call: TRBJ2-4; d_call: .; clone_size: .; cdr3_nt: TGTGCCAGCAGTTACTCGGAGGGTGACGGCAAAAACATTCAGTACTTC; cdr3_aa: CASSYSEGDGKNIQYF
v_call: TRBV11-3; j_call: TRBJ1-2; d_call: .; clone_size: .; cdr3_nt: TGTGCCAGCAGCTCAGGGGTGGAGGGCTACACCTTC; cdr3_aa: CASSSGVEGYTF
v_call: TRBV3-1/TRBV3-2; j_call: TRBJ2-3; d_call: TRBD2; clone_size: once; cdr3_nt: TGTGCCAGCAGCCAAAGCGGGGCTAGCACAGATACGCAGTATTTT; cdr3_aa: CASSQSGASTDTQYF
v_call: TRBV7-9; j_call: TRBJ1-6; d_call: .; clone_size: .; cdr3_nt: TGTGCCAGCAGCTTAGAACAGGACCGTTCACCCCTCCACTTT; cdr3_aa: CASSLEQDRSPLHF
v_call: TRBV6-5; j_call: TRBJ2-5; d_call: TRBD1; clone_size: .; cdr3_nt: TGTGCCAGCAGTTCCGCAGGGGGCCCAGAGACCCAGTACTTC; cdr3_aa: CASSSAGGPETQYF
v_call: TRBV5-4; j_call: TRBJ2-1; d_call: TRBD1; clone_size: .; cdr3_nt: TGTGCCGGATATGACAGGGGGCCCCTCAATGAGCAGTTCTTC; cdr3_aa: CAGYDRGPLNEQFF
v_call: TRBV28; j_call: TRBJ2-7; d_call: TRBD1; clone_size: once; cdr3_nt: TGTGCCAGCAATCCGACCGGGACAGGGGGATTCTACGAGCAGTACTTC; cdr3_aa: CASNPTGTGGFYEQYF
v_call: TRBV14; j_call: TRBJ2-7; d_call: .; clone_size: .; cdr3_nt: TGTGCCAGCAGCCAAGGAGGGTTAGAGTACTACGAGCAGTACTTC; cdr3_aa: CASSQGGLEYYEQYF
v_call: TRBV10-1; j_call: TRBJ1-1; d_call: TRBD1; clone_size: .; cdr3_nt: TGCGCCAGCAGTGAGTCAGGACAGGGATCCGAAGCTTTCTTT; cdr3_aa: CASSESGQGSEAFF
v_call: TRBV7-9; j_call: TRBJ1-5; d_call: .; clone_size: few; cdr3_nt: TGTGCCAGCAGCTTAGCCGGGGGGGGCAGCAATCAGCCCCAGCATTTT; cdr3_aa: CASSLAGGGSNQPQHF
v_call: TRBV5-6; j_call: TRBJ1-5; d_call: .; clone_size: .; cdr3_nt: TGTGCCAGCAGCTTGCGGATCATGGGAGGCAATCAGCCCCAGCATTTT; cdr3_aa: CASSLRIMGGNQPQHF
v_call: TRBV7-9; j_call: TRBJ1-3; d_call: TRBD1; clone_size: .; cdr3_nt: TGTGCCAGCAGCTCCGACAGGGACGCTGGAAACACCATATATTTT; cdr3_aa: CASSSDRDAGNTIYF
v_call: TRBV7-9; j_call: TRBJ1-2; d_call: .; clone_size: few; cdr3_nt: TGTGCCAGCAGCTTAGGGCCTGTCGGCAGGGTAGGGGGCTACACCTTC; cdr3_aa: CASSLGPVGRVGGYTF
v_call: TRBV9; j_call: TRBJ2-7; d_call: .; clone_size: .; cdr3_nt: TGTGCCAGCAGCGTAGCGGGCGGGGACTACGAGCAGTACTTC; cdr3_aa: CASSVAGGDYEQYF
v_call: TRBV5-5; j_call: TRBJ1-5; d_call: .; clone_size: .; cdr3_nt: TGTGCCAGCAGCTCAGGGCTTAGCAATCAGCCCCAGCATTTT; cdr3_aa: CASSSGLSNQPQHF
v_call: TRBV5-1; j_call: TRBJ1-2; d_call: TRBD1; clone_size: .; cdr3_nt: TGCGCCAGCAGCCGGACAGGTATTAGTGTCTATGGCTACACCTTC; cdr3_aa: CASSRTGISVYGYTF